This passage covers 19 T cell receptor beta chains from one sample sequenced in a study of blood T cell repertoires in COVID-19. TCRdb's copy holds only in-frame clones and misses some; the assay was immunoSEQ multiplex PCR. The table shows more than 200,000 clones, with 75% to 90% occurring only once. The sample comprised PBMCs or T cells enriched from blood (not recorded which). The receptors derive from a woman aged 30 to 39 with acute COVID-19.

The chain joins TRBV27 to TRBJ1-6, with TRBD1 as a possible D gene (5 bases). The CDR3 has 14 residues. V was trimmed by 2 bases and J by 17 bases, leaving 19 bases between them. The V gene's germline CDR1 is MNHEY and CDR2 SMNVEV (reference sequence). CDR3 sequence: CASSLAGVGKTVHF. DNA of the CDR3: TGTGCCAGCAGTTTAGCTGGGGTGGGGAAGACAGTCCACTTT.

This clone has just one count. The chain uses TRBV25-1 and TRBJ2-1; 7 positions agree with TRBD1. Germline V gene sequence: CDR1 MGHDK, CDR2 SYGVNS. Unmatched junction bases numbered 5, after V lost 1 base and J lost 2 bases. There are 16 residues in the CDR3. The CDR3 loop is CASSEWDSLAYNEQFF. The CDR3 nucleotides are TGTGCCAGCAGTGAATGGGACAGCCTAGCCTACAATGAGCAGTTCTTC.

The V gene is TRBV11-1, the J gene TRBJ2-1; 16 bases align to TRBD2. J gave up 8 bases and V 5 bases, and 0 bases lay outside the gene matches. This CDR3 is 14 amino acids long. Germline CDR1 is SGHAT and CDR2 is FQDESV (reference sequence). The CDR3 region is CASSGTSGRDEQFF. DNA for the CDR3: TGTGCCAGCAGCGGGACTAGCGGGAGGGATGAGCAGTTCTTC.

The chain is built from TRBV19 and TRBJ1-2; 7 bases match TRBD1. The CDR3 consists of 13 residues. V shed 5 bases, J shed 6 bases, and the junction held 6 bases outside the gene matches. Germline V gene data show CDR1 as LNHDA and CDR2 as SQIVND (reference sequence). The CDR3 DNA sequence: TGTGCCAGTAGTCTCCGACAGGGAAATGGCTACACCTTC. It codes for CASSLRQGNGYTF.

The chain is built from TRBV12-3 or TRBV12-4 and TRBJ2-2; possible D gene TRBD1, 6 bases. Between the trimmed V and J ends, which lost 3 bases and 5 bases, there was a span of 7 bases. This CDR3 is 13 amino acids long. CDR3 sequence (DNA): TGTGCCAGCAGTTTGGGACAAACCGGGGAGCTGTTTTTT. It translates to CASSLGQTGELFF.

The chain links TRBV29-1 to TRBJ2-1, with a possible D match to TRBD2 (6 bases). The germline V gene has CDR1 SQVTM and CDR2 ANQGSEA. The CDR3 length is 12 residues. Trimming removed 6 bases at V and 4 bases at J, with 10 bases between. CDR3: CSVAGRYNEQFF. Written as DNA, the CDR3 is TGCAGCGTGGCAGGGAGGTACAATGAGCAGTTCTTC.

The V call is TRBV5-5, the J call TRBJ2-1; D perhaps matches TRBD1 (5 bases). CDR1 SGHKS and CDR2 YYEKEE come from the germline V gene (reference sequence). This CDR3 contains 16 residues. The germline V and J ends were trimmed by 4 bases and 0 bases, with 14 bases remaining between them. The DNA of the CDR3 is TGTGCCAGCAGCGTGACAGTGCCCCTCTCCTACAATGAGCAGTTCTTC. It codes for CASSVTVPLSYNEQFF.

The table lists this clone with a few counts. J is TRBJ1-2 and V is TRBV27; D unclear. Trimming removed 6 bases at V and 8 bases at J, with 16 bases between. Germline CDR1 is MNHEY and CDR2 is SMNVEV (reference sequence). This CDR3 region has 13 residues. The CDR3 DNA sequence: TGTGCCAGCAGCGATGCCGGGTTCAGAGGCTACACCTTC. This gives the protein CASSDAGFRGYTF.

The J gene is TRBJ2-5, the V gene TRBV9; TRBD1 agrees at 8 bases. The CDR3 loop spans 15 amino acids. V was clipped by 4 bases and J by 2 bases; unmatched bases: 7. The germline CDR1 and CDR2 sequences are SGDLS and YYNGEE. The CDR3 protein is CASSSGQAIQETQYF. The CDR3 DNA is TGTGCCAGCAGCTCGGGACAGGCGATACAAGAGACCCAGTACTTC.

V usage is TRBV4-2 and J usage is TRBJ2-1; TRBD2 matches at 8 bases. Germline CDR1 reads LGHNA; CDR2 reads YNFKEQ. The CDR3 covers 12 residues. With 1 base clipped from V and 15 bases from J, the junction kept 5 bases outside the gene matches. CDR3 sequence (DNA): TGTGCCAGCAGCCAAGGTGGCGGGAGGATGTTCTTC. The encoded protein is CASSQGGGRMFF.

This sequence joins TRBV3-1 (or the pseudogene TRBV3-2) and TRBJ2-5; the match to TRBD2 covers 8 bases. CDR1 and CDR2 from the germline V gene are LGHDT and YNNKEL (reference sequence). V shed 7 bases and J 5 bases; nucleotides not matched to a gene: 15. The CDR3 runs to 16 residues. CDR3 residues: CASTRNLGGGRETQYF. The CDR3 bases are TGTGCCAGCACCCGAAACCTCGGGGGCGGGAGGGAGACCCAGTACTTC.

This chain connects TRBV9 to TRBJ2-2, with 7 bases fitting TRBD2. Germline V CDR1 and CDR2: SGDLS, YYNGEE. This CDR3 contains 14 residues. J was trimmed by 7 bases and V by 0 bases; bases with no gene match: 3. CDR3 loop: CASSVGLADGELFF. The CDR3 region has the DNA TGTGCCAGCAGCGTAGGGCTAGCGGACGGGGAGCTGTTTTTT.

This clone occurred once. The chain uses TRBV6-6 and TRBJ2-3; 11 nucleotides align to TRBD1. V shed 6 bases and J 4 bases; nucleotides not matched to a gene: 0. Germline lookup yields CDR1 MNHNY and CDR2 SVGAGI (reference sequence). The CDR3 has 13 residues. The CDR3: CASRDRGPDTQYF. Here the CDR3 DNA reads TGTGCCAGCAGGGACAGGGGGCCAGATACGCAGTATTTT.

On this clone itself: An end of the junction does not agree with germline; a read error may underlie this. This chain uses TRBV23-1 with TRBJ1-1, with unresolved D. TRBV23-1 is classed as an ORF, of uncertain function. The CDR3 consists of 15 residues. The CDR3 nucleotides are TGCGCCAGCAGTCCCTGGCGTTCTAGCAACAATGAAGCTTTCTTT. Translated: CASSPWRSSNNEAFF.

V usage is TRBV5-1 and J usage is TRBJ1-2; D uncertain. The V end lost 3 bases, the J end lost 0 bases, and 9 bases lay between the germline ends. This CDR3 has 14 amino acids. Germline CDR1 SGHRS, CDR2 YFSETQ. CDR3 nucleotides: TGCGCCAGCAGCTCGGGATTAGCTAACTATGGCTACACCTTC. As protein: CASSSGLANYGYTF.

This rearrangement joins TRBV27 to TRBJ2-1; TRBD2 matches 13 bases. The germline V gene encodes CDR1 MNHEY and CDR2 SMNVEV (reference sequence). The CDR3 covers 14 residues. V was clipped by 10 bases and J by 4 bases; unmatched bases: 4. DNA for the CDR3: TGTGCCACCGGACTAGCGGGAGCTTACAATGAGCAGTTCTTC. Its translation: CATGLAGAYNEQFF.

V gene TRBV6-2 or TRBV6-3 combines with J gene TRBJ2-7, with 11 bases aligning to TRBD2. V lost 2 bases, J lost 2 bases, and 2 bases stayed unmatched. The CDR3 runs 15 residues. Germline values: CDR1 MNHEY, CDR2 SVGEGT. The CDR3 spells CASSYPSGRTYEQYF. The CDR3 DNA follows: TGTGCCAGCAGTTACCCTAGCGGGAGGACCTACGAGCAGTACTTC.

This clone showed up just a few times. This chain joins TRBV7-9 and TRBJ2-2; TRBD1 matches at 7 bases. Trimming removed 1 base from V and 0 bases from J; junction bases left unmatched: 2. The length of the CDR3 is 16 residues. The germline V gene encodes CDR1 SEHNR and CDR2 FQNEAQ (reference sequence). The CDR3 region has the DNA TGTGCCAGCAGCTTAGTAGGGACAGCGAACACCGGGGAGCTGTTTTTT. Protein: CASSLVGTANTGELFF.

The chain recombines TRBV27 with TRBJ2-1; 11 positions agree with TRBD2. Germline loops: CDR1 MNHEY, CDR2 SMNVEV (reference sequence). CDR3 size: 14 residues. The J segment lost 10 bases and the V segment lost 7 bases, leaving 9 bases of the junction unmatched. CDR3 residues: CASTDSGGAREQFF. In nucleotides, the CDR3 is TGTGCCAGCACCGATAGCGGGGGGGCAAGGGAGCAGTTCTTC.